What follows are 18 T cell receptor beta chains derived from one specimen sequenced in a study of T cell responses to AZD1222 COVID-19 vaccine. Profiling relied on immunoSEQ multiplex PCR, and the TCRdb table lists in-frame clones only, not all of them. The sample holds about 86,000 clones, roughly 89% seen once. The source material was peripheral blood, sampled 28 days after the second AZD1222 dose. The receptors were gathered from an adult who received the AZD1222 COVID-19 vaccine.

This clone showed up just once. The CDR3 sequence: CASSPPTGLNTEAFF. The CDR3 DNA reads as TGTGCCAGCTCACCACCGACAGGGCTTAACACTGAAGCTTTCTTT. The chain couples TRBV18 to TRBJ1-1, with 7 bases fitting TRBD1. J was trimmed by 2 bases and V by 0 bases; bases with no gene match: 3. Looked up from germline, CDR1 is KGHSH and CDR2 is LQKENI. CDR3 length: 15 amino acids.

The chain combines TRBV7-2 with TRBJ2-3; D perhaps matches TRBD1 (5 bases). CDR3 length: 15 amino acids. V gave up 1 base and J gave up 2 bases, with 10 bases separating them. The V gene's germline CDR1 is SGHTA and CDR2 FQGNSA. CDR3 in amino acids: CASSLDGQLTDTQYF. As DNA, the CDR3 is TGTGCCAGCAGCTTAGATGGACAACTCACAGATACGCAGTATTTT.

The gene calls are TRBV5-6 and TRBJ2-1; TRBD2 aligns across 9 bases. The germline V gene has CDR1 SGHDT and CDR2 YYEEEE. The CDR3 has 15 amino acids. Trimming took 1 base from V and 8 from J; bases not matched to a gene: 7. CDR3 coding DNA: TGTGCCAGCAGCTTGATGGCGGGGGGGCCTTATGAGCAGTTCTTC. Amino acid sequence: CASSLMAGGPYEQFF.

V and J are TRBV11-2 and TRBJ1-2, with 9 bases fitting TRBD1. V shed 1 base, J shed 4 bases, and the junction held 7 bases outside the gene matches. The CDR3 consists of 16 residues. Germline lookup yields CDR1 SGHAT and CDR2 FQNNGV. The CDR3 bases are TGTGCCAGCAGCTTAGCCCCAACGACAGGGGGCTATGGCTACACCTTC. As protein: CASSLAPTTGGYGYTF.

This chain connects TRBV6-5 to TRBJ2-5; D is tentatively TRBD1 or TRBD2 (5 bases each). Per the germline V gene, CDR1 is MNHEY and CDR2 is SVGAGI. The CDR3 has 14 amino acids. V was clipped by 1 base and J by 5 bases, with 11 bases between them. The CDR3 sequence: CASSYLSGDETQYF. In DNA, the CDR3 is TGTGCCAGCAGTTACTTATCTGGGGACGAGACCCAGTACTTC.

This chain joins TRBV7-9 and TRBJ1-1; 8 bases are shared with TRBD1. CDR1 is SEHNR, CDR2 FQNEAQ, per germline (reference sequence). The CDR3 has 13 residues. Unmatched junction bases numbered 8, after V lost 3 bases and J lost 11 bases. The chain's CDR3 is CASSFVRDRGAFF. The CDR3 bases are TGTGCCAGCAGCTTCGTCCGCGACAGGGGTGCTTTCTTT.

CDR3 sequence reads: CASKSAGGTYNEQFF. CDR3 nucleotides: TGTGCCAGCAAATCAGCGGGGGGAACCTACAATGAGCAGTTCTTC. The chain employs TRBV27 and TRBJ2-1; 9 nucleotides line up with TRBD2. The CDR3 covers 15 residues. V shed 7 bases and J 2 bases; nucleotides not matched to a gene: 6. The germline V gene encodes CDR1 MNHEY and CDR2 SMNVEV (reference sequence).

V gene TRBV6-2 or TRBV6-3 combines with J gene TRBJ2-7, with D possibly matching TRBD1 (6 bases). The V and J ends lost 5 bases and 3 bases respectively, with 23 bases between them. CDR3 length: 17 amino acids. Germline CDR1 reads MNHEY; CDR2 reads SVGEGT. This chain's CDR3 is CASSPRTDSIIYYEQYF. The CDR3 coding sequence is TGTGCCAGCAGTCCCCGGACAGATTCTATTATATACTACGAGCAGTACTTC.

This CDR3 reads CASSAGTGNLNQPQHF. CDR3 DNA: TGTGCCAGCAGCGCCGGGACAGGTAATCTCAATCAGCCCCAGCATTTT. V gene TRBV7-9 combines with J gene TRBJ1-5, with TRBD1 matching over 8 bases. This CDR3 spans 16 amino acids. The V gene end was trimmed by 5 bases and the J gene end by 3 bases; junction bases not matched to a gene: 9. Germline values: CDR1 SEHNR, CDR2 FQNEAQ (reference sequence).

The chain joins TRBV28 to TRBJ1-5; possible D gene TRBD1, 5 bases. Germline values: CDR1 MDHEN, CDR2 SYDVKM. The CDR3 sequence is 12 residues long. CDR3 coding DNA: TGTGCGGGGGGGGTGAATAATCAGCCCCAGCATTTT. Translation: CAGGVNNQPQHF. Filled out from reference TRBV28 and TRBJ1-5, the complete variable domain reads DVKVTQSSRYLVKRTGEKVFLECVQDMDHENMFWYRQDPGLGLRLIYFSYDVKMKEKGDIPEGYSVSREKKERFSLILESASTNQTSMYLCAGGVNNQPQHFGDGTRLSIL.

The rearrangement links TRBV12-3 or TRBV12-4 to TRBJ2-1, with a tentative D call TRBD1 (6 bases). The V end lost 3 bases, the J end lost 6 bases, and 6 bases lay between the germline ends. This CDR3 has 12 amino acids. CDR3 coding DNA: TGTGCCAGCAGTTTCAGGGGCAATGAGCAGTTCTTC. Translating gives CASSFRGNEQFF.

The rearrangement joins TRBV28 to TRBJ2-7; D is possibly TRBD2 (5 bases). The germline CDR1 and CDR2 sequences are MDHEN and SYDVKM. V was shortened by 5 bases and J by 3 bases, with 8 bases between the two germline ends. CDR3 length: 12 amino acids. CDR3 protein: CASSGDYYEQYF. As DNA, the CDR3 is TGTGCCAGCAGTGGCGACTACTACGAGCAGTACTTC.

The gene calls are TRBV7-2 and TRBJ1-3; D is unclear. Germline V gene sequence: CDR1 SGHTA, CDR2 FQGNSA. Trimming left V 6 bases short and J 4 bases short, with 10 bases between. This CDR3 comprises 13 residues. The CDR3 sequence: CASRWTGGNTIYF. The CDR3, as DNA: TGTGCCAGCAGGTGGACGGGGGGAAACACCATATATTTT.

V and J are TRBV6-5 and TRBJ2-3; the D is unclear. Germline-derived CDR1 and CDR2 are MNHEY and SVGAGI. This CDR3 has 15 residues. The germline V and J ends were trimmed by 11 bases and 0 bases, with 18 bases remaining between them. Written as DNA, the CDR3 is TGTGCCTGTGGCCAAAGGGCAGGTAGCACAGATACGCAGTATTTT. This translates into CACGQRAGSTDTQYF.

The chain employs TRBV5-1 and TRBJ2-7, with D tentatively TRBD1 or TRBD2 (5 bases each). With 1 base removed from V and 6 bases from J, the gap between germline ends came to 14 bases. The CDR3 covers 14 residues. The germline V gene has CDR1 SGHRS and CDR2 YFSETQ. CDR3 amino acids: CASSLTGTKGEQYV. CDR3 in DNA: TGCGCCAGCAGCTTGACCGGGACGAAGGGCGAGCAGTACGTC.

This chain links TRBV5-4 with TRBJ1-2; D may be TRBD1 (5 bases). Germline V gene lookup returns CDR1 SGHNT and CDR2 YYREEE (reference sequence). Trimming pared 0 bases from V and 8 bases from J, leaving 17 bases between. This CDR3 is built from 15 residues. CDR3 region: CASSLVTGAVQGYTF. The CDR3 nucleotides read TGTGCCAGCAGCTTGGTTACCGGGGCAGTTCAAGGCTACACCTTC. The full variable domain, completed using reference TRBV5-4 and TRBJ1-2, is ETGVTQSPTHLIKTRGQQVTLRCSSQSGHNTVSWYQQALGQGPQFIFQYYREEENGRGNFPPRFSGLQFPNYSSELNVNALELDDSALYLCASSLVTGAVQGYTFGSGTRLTVV.

This rearrangement joins TRBV27 to TRBJ1-4; perhaps TRBD1 as D (5 bases). The germline CDR1 and CDR2 sequences are MNHEY and SMNVEV (reference sequence). Deletions cut 3 bases from V and 4 bases from J, with 12 bases between. The CDR3 runs to 15 residues. Here the CDR3 DNA reads TGTGCCAGCAGTTTCTCCGGGACGGTTAATGAAAAACTGTTTTTT. Translated, it gives CASSFSGTVNEKLFF.

This rearrangement joins TRBV11-2 to TRBJ1-1; D is uncertain. Germline lookup yields CDR1 SGHAT and CDR2 FQNNGV. The CDR3 runs 14 residues. Deletions cut 1 base from V and 1 base from J, with 7 bases between. The CDR3 DNA is TGTGCCAGCAGCTTAGTTTTCGCGAACACTGAAGCTTTCTTT. As protein: CASSLVFANTEAFF.